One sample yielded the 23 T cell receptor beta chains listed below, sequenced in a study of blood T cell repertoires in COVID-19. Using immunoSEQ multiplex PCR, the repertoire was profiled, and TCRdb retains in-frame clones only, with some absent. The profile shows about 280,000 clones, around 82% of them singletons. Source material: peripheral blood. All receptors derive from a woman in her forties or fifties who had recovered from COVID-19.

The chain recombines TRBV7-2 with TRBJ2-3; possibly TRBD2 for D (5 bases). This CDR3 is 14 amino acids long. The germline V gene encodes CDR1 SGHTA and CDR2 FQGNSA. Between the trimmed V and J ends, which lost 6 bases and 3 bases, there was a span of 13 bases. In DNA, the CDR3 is TGTGCCAGCAGTCCCGGGCTAGCAACAGATACGCAGTATTTT. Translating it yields CASSPGLATDTQYF.

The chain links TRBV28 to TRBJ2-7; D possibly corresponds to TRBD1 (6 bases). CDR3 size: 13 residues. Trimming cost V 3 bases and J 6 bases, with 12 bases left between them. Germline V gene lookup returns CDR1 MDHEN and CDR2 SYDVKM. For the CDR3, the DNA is TGTGCCAGCAGTTTTTCAGGGGCCCTCGAGCAGTACTTC. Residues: CASSFSGALEQYF.

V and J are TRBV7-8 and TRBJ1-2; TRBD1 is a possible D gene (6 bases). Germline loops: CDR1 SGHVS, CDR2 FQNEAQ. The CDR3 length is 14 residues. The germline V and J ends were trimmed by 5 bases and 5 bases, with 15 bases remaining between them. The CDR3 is CASSAHRAPYGYTF. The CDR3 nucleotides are TGTGCCAGCAGCGCGCACAGGGCCCCGTATGGCTACACCTTC.

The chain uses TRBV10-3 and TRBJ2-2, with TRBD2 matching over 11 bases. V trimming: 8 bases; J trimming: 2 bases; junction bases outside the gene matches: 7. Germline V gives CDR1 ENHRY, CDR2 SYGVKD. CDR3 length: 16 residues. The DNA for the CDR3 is TGTGCCATCGGGAAGACTAGCGGGGTAAACACCGGGGAGCTGTTTTTT. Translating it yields CAIGKTSGVNTGELFF.

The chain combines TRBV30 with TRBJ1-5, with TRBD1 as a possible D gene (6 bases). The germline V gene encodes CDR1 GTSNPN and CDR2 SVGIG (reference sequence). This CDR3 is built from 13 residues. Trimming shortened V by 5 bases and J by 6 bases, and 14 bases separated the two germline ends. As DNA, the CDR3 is TGTGCCTGGGAAGCCGTAGGGGGTCAGCCCCAGCATTTT. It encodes CAWEAVGGQPQHF.

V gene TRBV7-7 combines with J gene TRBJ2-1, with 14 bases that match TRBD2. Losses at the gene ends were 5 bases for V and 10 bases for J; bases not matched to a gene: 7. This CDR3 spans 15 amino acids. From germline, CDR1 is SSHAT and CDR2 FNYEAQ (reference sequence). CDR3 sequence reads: CASSPGLAGEGEQFF. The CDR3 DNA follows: TGTGCCAGCAGCCCGGGACTAGCGGGAGAGGGAGAGCAGTTCTTC.

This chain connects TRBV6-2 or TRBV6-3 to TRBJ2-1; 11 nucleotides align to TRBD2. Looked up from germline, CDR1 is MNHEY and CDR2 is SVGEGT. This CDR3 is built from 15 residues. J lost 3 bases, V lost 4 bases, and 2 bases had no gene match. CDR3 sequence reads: CASSSLAGGYNEQFF. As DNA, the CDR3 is TGTGCCAGCAGTTCGCTAGCGGGAGGCTACAATGAGCAGTTCTTC.

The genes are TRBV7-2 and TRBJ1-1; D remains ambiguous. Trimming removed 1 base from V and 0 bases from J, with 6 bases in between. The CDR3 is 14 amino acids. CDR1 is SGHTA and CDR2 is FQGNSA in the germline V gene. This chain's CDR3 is CASSLVEVNTEAFF. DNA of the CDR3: TGTGCCAGCAGCTTAGTCGAGGTGAACACTGAAGCTTTCTTT.

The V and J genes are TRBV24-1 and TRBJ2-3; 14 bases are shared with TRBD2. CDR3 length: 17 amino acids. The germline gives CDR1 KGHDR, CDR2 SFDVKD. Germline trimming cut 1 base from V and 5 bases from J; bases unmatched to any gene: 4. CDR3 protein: CATSDLPTSGRVDTQYF. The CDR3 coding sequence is TGTGCCACCAGTGATTTACCGACTAGCGGGAGGGTAGATACGCAGTATTTT.

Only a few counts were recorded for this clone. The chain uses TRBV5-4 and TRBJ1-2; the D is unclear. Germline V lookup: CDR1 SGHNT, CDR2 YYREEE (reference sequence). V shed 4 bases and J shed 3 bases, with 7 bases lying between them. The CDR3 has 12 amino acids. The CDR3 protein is CASSLDYYGYTF. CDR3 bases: TGTGCCAGCAGCCTTGACTACTATGGCTACACCTTC.

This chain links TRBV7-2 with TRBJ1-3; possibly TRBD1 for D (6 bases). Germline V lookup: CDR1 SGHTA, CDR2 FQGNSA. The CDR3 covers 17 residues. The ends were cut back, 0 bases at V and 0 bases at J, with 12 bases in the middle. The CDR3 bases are TGTGCCAGCAGCTTAGCTCAGGGGTTTAGCTCTGGAAACACCATATATTTT. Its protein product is CASSLAQGFSSGNTIYF.

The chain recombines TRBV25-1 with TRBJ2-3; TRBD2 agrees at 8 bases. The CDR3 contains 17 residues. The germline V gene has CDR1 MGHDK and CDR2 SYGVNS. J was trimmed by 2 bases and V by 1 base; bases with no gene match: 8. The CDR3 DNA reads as TGTGCCAGCAGTGAATCGCCGCGGGGGGCGCTCACAGATACGCAGTATTTT. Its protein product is CASSESPRGALTDTQYF.

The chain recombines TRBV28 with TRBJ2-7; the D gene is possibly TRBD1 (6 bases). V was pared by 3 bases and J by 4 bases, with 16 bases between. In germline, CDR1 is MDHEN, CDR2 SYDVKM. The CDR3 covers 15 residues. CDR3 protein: CASSFRGRTVYEQYF. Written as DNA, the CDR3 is TGTGCCAGCAGTTTCAGGGGCCGGACTGTTTACGAGCAGTACTTC.

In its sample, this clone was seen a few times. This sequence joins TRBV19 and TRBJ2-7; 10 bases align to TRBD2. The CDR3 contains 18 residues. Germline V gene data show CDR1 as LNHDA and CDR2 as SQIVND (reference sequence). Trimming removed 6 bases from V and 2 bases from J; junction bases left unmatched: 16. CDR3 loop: CASSLKSGRAITAYEQYF. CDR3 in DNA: TGTGCCAGTAGCTTGAAAAGCGGGAGGGCCATCACCGCCTACGAGCAGTACTTC.

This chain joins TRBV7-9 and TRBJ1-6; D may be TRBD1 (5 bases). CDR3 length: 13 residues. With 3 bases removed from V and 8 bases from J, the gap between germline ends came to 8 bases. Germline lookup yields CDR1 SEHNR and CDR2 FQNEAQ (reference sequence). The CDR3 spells CASSLVGDSPLHF. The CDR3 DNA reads TGTGCCAGCAGCTTGGTAGGGGATTCACCCCTCCACTTT.

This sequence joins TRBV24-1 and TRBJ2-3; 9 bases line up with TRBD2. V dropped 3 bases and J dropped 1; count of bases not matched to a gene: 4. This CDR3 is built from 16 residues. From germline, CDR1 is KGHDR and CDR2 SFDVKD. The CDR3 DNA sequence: TGTGCCACCAGTGATCCCGGCGGGGGGGGCACAGATACGCAGTATTTT. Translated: CATSDPGGGGTDTQYF.

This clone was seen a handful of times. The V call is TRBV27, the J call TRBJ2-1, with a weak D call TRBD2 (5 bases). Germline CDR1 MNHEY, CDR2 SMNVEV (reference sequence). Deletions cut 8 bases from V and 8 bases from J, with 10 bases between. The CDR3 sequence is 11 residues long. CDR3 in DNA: TGTGCCAGCCGAACTAGGGATGAGCAGTTCTTC. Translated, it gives CASRTRDEQFF.

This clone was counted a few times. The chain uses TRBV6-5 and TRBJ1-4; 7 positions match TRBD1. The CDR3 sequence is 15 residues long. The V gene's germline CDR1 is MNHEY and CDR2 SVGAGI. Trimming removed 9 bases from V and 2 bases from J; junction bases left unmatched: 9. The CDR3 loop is CASQRRGGTNEKLFF. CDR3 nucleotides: TGTGCCAGTCAGCGGAGAGGGGGCACTAATGAAAAACTGTTTTTT.

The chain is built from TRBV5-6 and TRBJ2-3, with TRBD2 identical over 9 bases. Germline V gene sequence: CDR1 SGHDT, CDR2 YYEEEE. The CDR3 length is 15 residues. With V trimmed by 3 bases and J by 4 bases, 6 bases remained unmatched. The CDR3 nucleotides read TGTGCCAGCAGCTCAGCGGGAGGCCTGGCAGATACGCAGTATTTT. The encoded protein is CASSSAGGLADTQYF.

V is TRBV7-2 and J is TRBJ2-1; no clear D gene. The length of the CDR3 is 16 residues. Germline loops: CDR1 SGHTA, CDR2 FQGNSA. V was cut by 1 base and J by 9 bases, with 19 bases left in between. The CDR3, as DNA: TGTGCCAGCAGCTTAGTCCTTGGAGTGAGGCTGGGTGAGCAGTTCTTC. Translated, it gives CASSLVLGVRLGEQFF.

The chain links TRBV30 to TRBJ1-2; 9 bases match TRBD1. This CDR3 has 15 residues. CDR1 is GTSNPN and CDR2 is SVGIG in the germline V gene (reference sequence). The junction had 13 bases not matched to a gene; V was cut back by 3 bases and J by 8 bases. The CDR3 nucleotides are TGTGCCTGGAGCGCTTCCGGGACAGGGTCGTTCGGCTACACCTTC. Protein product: CAWSASGTGSFGYTF.

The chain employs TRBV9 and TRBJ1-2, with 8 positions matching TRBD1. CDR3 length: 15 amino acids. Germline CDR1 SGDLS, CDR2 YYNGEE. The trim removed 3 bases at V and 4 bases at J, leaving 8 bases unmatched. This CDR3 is CASSENAGTGYGYTF. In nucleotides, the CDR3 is TGTGCCAGCAGCGAAAATGCGGGGACAGGCTATGGCTACACCTTC.

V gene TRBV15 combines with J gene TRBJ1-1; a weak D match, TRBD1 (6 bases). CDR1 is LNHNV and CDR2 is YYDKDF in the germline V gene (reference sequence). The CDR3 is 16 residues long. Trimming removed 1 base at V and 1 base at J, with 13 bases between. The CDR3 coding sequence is TGTGCCACCAGCAGAGTCTGGGGGCAGAAGAACACTGAAGCTTTCTTT. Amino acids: CATSRVWGQKNTEAFF.